Below are 6 T cell receptor beta chains sequenced from a single sample in a study of blood T cell repertoires in COVID-19. Profiled with immunoSEQ multiplex PCR; TCRdb holds only in-frame clones, not every one. The data hold tens of thousands of clones, with approximately 91% observed a single time. The sample taken for sequencing was peripheral blood. The origin of the receptors is a man in his fifties or sixties with acute or convalescent COVID-19.

This clone has just a few counts. This rearrangement joins TRBV7-8 to TRBJ2-7; D unclear. Germline V gives CDR1 SGHVS, CDR2 FQNEAQ. Trimming removed 3 bases from V and 2 bases from J, with 8 bases in between. The CDR3 runs to 13 residues. CDR3 protein: CASSFLGPYEQYF. For the CDR3, the DNA is TGTGCCAGCAGCTTTCTCGGTCCCTACGAGCAGTACTTC.

The chain has TRBV28 and TRBJ2-7, with 7 nucleotides matching TRBD2. CDR1 and CDR2 (germline): MDHEN, SYDVKM. The CDR3 covers 11 residues. CDR3 sequence (DNA): TGTGCTACCGGGGGGACCTACGAGCAGTACTTC. Translation: CATGGTYEQYF.

The CDR3 bases are TGTGCCATCAGGGAGGACAGGGGCACAGATACGCAGTATTTT. Amino acid sequence: CAIREDRGTDTQYF. The J gene is TRBJ2-3, the V gene TRBV10-3; 8 positions match TRBD1. V shed 6 bases, J shed 1 base, and the junction held 3 bases outside the gene matches. This CDR3 has 14 amino acids. Germline V lookup: CDR1 ENHRY, CDR2 SYGVKD.

The rearrangement links TRBV27 to TRBJ1-1; TRBD1 matches 7 bases. This CDR3 is built from 14 residues. Germline assignment: CDR1 MNHEY and CDR2 SMNVEV (reference sequence). V shed 5 bases, J shed 4 bases, and the junction held 7 bases outside the gene matches. The CDR3 DNA reads TGTGCCAGCAGTCGGACAGGTTCCACCACTGAAGCTTTCTTT. Its protein is CASSRTGSTTEAFF.

This rearrangement joins TRBV19 to TRBJ1-3; 11 nucleotides agree with TRBD1. Per the germline V gene, CDR1 is LNHDA and CDR2 is SQIVND (reference sequence). This CDR3 is built from 17 residues. J gave up 0 bases and V 5 bases, and 6 bases lay outside the gene matches. The CDR3 region has the DNA TGTGCCAGTAGTTACGGGGACAGGGGGTACTCTGGAAACACCATATATTTT. It is translated as CASSYGDRGYSGNTIYF.

The chain joins TRBV21-1 to TRBJ1-4; the D segment call TRBD1 is taken from the table without a DNA check. TRBV21-1 is assigned pseudogene status. This CDR3 is 15 amino acids long. The CDR3 DNA follows: TGTGCCAGCCGGGACAGGACATTCTTAAATGAAAAACTGTTTTTT. As protein: CASRDRTFLNEKLFF.